A single T cell receptor beta chain is shown here with its context. Trimming cost V 4 bases and J 2 bases; bases outside gene matches: 13. The CDR3 sequence is 17 residues long. From germline, CDR1 is MNHNS and CDR2 SASEGT. The data derive from a study of T cells in Graves' hyperthyroidism and ophthalmopathy. On the study more broadly: Once the initial diagnosis was made, peripheral blood was obtained before any treatment.

RNA transcripts yielded amplified TCR beta CDR3 regions. In the first-round RT-PCR of the TCR CDR3, the HTBI primer set was used. TCRdb called the multiplex PCR reads again in MiXCR, with one record for every CDR3 protein. Of around 420,000 distinct CDR3 sequences in the sample, 15% to 19% were seen once. Newly diagnosed hyperthyroidism, duration under 2 months, in patients aged 18 to 65. Criteria for exclusion of patients were uncontrolled infection, other autoimmune disease, pregnancy or lactation. Diagnoses rested on clinical symptoms, serum thyroxine and TRAb, thyroid ultrasound and orbital computed tomography.

The chain uses TRBV6-1 and TRBJ2-5; 7 positions agree with TRBD1. Material for sequencing was blood. This TCR derives from a woman in her late teens or twenties with Graves' hyperthyroidism. The CDR3 reads CASSGGAGTDIQETQYF. The CDR3 nucleotides read TGTGCCAGCAGTGGAGGGGCCGGGACAGATATACAAGAGACCCAGTACTTC.